This record concerns one TCR beta chain sequence. This could be a read error, since a much larger clone is one nucleotide away. Fresh peripheral blood, around 9.2 ml of it, supplied the PBMCs. These data come from a study of T cells in Graves' hyperthyroidism and ophthalmopathy. CDR1 SGHAT and CDR2 FQNNGV come from the germline V gene. The length of the CDR3 is 16 residues. The V segment lost 5 bases and the J segment 2 bases; nucleotides outside the gene matches: 9. Amplification targeted TCR beta CDR3 regions from RNA transcripts. Primed by the HTBI set, a first-round RT-PCR was run on the TCR CDR3. Via MiXCR, TCRdb re-called the multiplex PCR reads, giving one row per CDR3 protein. The sample records about 400,000 distinct CDR3 sequences, 11% to 15% being singletons.

The sequence was obtained from a man in his forties or fifties with Graves' ophthalmopathy. The genes are TRBV11-2 and TRBJ2-1, with 7 bases fitting TRBD1. What was sequenced was blood. The chain's CDR3 is CASSPTGTPTYNEQFF. The CDR3 nucleotides read TGTGCCAGCAGCCCGACAGGGACCCCAACCTACAATGAGCAGTTCTTC. Filled out from reference TRBV11-2 and TRBJ2-1, the complete variable domain reads EAGVAQSPRYKIIEKRQSVAFWCNPISGHATLYWYQQILGQGPKLLIQFQNNGVVDDSQLPKDRFSAERLKGVDSTLKIQPAKLEDSAVYLCASSPTGTPTYNEQFFGPGTRLTVL.